The entry below describes one T cell receptor (beta chain). The antigen remains undetermined. The investigators reverse transcribed all of the isolated RNA, so they sequenced expressed TCRB transcripts. Method: immunoSEQ multiplex PCR; TCRdb's copy keeps in-frame clones and lacks some. The sample carries around 150,000 clones, 6.5% to 8.5% recorded once. These data belong to a study of beta chain features in type 1 diabetes. In the study overall: When patients were set against healthy donors, age, gender and cell yields were similar. General study findings and limits: Across all four CD4+ subsets, people with type 1 diabetes showed modestly shorter TCRB CDR3s.

Sequenced sample: central memory CD4+ T cells from blood. The TCR comes from a woman aged 18-29 years with type 1 diabetes.

The chain's CDR3 is CASSQDASGRSDTQYF. In DNA, the CDR3 is TGCGCCAGCAGCCAAGATGCTAGCGGGAGGTCAGATACGCAGTATTTT. V is TRBV4-3 and J is TRBJ2-3; 11 bases are shared with TRBD2. CDR1 LGHNA and CDR2 YSLEER come from the germline V gene. V lost 0 bases to trimming and J lost 4 bases; unmatched junction nucleotides: 3. The CDR3 is made up of 16 amino acids.